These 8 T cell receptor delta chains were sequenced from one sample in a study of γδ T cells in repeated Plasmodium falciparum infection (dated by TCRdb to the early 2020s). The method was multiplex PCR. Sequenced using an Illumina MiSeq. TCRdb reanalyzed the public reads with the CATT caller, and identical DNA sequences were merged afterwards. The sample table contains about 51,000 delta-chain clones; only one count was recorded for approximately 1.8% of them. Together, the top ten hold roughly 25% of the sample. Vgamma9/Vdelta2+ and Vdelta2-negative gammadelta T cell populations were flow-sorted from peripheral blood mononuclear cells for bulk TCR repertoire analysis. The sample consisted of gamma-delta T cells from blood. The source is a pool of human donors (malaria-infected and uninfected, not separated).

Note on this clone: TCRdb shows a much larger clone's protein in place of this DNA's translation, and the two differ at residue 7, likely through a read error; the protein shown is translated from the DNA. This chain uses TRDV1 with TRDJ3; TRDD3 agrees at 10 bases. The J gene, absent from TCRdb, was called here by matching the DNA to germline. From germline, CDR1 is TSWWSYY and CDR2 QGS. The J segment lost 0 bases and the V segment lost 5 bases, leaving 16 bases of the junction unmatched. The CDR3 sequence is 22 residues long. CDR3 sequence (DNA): TGTGCTCTTGGGCGAACGCGGGGGATACGCGTTTCGAGCTCCTGGGACACCCGACAGATGTTTTTC. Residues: CALGRTRGIRVSSSWDTRQMFF.

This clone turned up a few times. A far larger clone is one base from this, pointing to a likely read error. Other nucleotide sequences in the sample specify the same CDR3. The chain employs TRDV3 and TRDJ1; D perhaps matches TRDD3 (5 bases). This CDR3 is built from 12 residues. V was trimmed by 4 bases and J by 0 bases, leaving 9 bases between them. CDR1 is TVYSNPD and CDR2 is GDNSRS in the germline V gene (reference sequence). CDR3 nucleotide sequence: TGTGCCTCCCGGGGGTACACCGATAAACTCATCTTT. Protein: CASRGYTDKLIF.

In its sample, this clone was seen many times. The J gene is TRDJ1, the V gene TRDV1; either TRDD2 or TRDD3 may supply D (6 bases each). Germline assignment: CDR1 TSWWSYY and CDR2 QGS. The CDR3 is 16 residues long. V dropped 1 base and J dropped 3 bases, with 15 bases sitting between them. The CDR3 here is CALGERPTWGADKLIF. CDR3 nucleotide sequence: TGTGCTCTTGGGGAACGTCCTACGTGGGGGGCCGATAAACTCATCTTT.

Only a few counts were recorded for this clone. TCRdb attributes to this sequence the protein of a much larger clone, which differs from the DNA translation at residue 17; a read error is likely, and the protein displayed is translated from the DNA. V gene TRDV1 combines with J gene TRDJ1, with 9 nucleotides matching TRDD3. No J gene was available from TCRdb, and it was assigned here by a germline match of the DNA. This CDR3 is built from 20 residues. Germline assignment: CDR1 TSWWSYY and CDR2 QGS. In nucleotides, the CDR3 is TGTGCTCTTGGGGATTACCCTGGTACCCGTACTGGGGGAAACACCGATAGACTCATCTTT. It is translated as CALGDYPGTRTGGNTDRLIF.

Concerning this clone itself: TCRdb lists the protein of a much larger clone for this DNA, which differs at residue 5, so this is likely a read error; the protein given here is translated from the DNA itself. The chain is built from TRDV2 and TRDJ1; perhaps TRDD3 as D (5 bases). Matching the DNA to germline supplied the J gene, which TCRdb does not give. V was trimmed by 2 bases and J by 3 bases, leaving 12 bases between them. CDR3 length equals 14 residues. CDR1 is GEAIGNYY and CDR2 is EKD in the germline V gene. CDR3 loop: CACDILGLADKLIF. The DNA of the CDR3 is TGTGCCTGTGACATCTTGGGGCTCGCCGATAAACTCATCTTT.

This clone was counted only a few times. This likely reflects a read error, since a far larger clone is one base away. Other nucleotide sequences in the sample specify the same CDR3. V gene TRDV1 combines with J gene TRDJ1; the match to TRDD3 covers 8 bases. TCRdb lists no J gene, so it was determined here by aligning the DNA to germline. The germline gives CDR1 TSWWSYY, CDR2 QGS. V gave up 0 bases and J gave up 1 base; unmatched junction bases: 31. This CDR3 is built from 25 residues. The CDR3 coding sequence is TGTGCTCTTGGGGAACTTTTGAGAGGAGCTACTTTATTGGGGGATTACTGGGGGTTCACCGATAAACTCATCTTT. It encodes CALGELLRGATLLGDYWGFTDKLIF.

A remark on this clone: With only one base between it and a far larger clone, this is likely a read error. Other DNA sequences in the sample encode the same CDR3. The CDR3 DNA is TGTGCCTTTAGGCTGTATCCTACGCTGAAACACTGGGGGATACCGAAGTACACCGATAAACTCATCTTT. Translating gives CAFRLYPTLKHWGIPKYTDKLIF. The chain recombines TRDV3 with TRDJ1; 12 bases align to TRDD3. Per the germline V gene, CDR1 is TVYSNPD and CDR2 is GDNSRS (reference sequence). The trim removed 0 bases at V and 0 bases at J, leaving 26 bases unmatched. This CDR3 region has 23 residues.

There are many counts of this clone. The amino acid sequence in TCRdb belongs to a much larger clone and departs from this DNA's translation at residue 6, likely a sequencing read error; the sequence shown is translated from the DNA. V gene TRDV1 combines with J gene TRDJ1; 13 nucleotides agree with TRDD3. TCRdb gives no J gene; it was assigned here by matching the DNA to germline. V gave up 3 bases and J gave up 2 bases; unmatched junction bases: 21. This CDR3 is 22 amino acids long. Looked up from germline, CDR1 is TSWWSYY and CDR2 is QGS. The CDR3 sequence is CALGETSYLYWGIRSPTDKLIF. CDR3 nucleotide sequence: TGTGCTCTTGGGGAGACTTCCTACTTGTACTGGGGGATACGTTCACCGACCGATAAACTCATCTTT.